These 18 T cell receptor beta chains were sequenced from one sample in a study of Graves' ophthalmopathy and Graves' hyperthyroidism. RNA transcripts provided the template for amplifying TCR beta CDR3 regions. An opening RT-PCR round employed HTBI primers and preceded a second-round multiplex PCR. TCRdb independently ran MiXCR on the multiplex PCR reads; one entry per CDR3 protein. The table lists 400,000 to 450,000 distinct CDR3 sequences, roughly 20% of them singletons. Sequenced input: peripheral blood. These receptors were taken from a woman between 18 and 29 years old with stable Graves' hyperthyroidism.

A few counts support this clonotype. This chain joins TRBV3-1 and TRBJ2-7, with 10 bases fitting TRBD2. The germline gives CDR1 LGHDT, CDR2 YNNKEL (reference sequence). J gave up 3 bases and V 4 bases, and 21 bases lay outside the gene matches. The CDR3 has 20 amino acids. CDR3 protein: CASSRAIPGVGTSGVYEQYF. In DNA, the CDR3 is TGTGCCAGCAGCCGTGCGATCCCGGGGGTTGGAACTAGCGGGGTCTACGAGCAGTACTTC.

This clonotype was seen repeatedly, ten times or more. The chain combines TRBV12-3 or TRBV12-4 with TRBJ1-6; 8 bases align to TRBD1. Trimming removed 7 bases from V and 7 bases from J; junction bases left unmatched: 6. The CDR3 contains 14 residues. CDR3 nucleotides: TGTGCCAGCACTTGGACAGGGAACAATTCACCCCTCCACTTT. Translating it yields CASTWTGNNSPLHF.

This clonotype was detected ten times or more. V usage is TRBV11-2 and J usage is TRBJ2-7; TRBD2 agrees at 8 bases. The CDR3 runs to 17 residues. V gave up 4 bases and J gave up 4 bases; unmatched junction bases: 15. From germline, CDR1 is SGHAT and CDR2 FQNNGV. CDR3 protein: CASSSRWTSGGGYEQYF. DNA of the CDR3: TGTGCCAGCAGCTCCCGATGGACCAGCGGGGGTGGGTACGAGCAGTACTTC.

This clonotype was observed at least ten times. This chain joins TRBV12-3 or TRBV12-4 and TRBJ2-7; D ambiguous. This CDR3 spans 16 amino acids. V lost 6 bases to trimming and J lost 3 bases, with 21 bases between them. The CDR3 sequence: CASRGPRPRRDYEQYF. The CDR3 DNA reads as TGTGCCAGCAGGGGCCCGAGACCCCGGAGAGACTACGAGCAGTACTTC.

This clonotype showed up many times. This chain uses TRBV12-3 or TRBV12-4 with TRBJ2-5; D not certain. Trimming removed 1 base from V and 2 bases from J, with 11 bases in between. This CDR3 is 15 amino acids long. The CDR3 loop reads CASSLGYGPQETQYF. The CDR3, as DNA: TGTGCCAGCAGTTTAGGGTACGGGCCACAAGAGACCCAGTACTTC.

This clonotype was observed at least ten times. This chain uses TRBV6-1 with TRBJ1-6; 8 nucleotides agree with TRBD1. With V trimmed by 6 bases and J by 9 bases, 10 bases remained unmatched. The CDR3 spans 15 residues. Germline values: CDR1 MNHNS, CDR2 SASEGT. DNA for the CDR3: TGTGCCAGCAGCCCTCTCGCAGGGGGCGGTTCACCCCTCCACTTT. As protein: CASSPLAGGGSPLHF.

This clonotype was observed a few times. The chain combines TRBV7-2 with TRBJ2-5, with a tentative D call TRBD2 (6 bases). Germline lookup yields CDR1 SGHTA and CDR2 FQGNSA. The germline V and J ends were trimmed by 0 bases and 0 bases, with 11 bases remaining between them. This CDR3 is 16 amino acids long. CDR3: CASSLAALAYQETQYF. For the CDR3, the DNA is TGTGCCAGCAGCTTAGCAGCGCTAGCGTACCAAGAGACCCAGTACTTC.

At least ten counts were recorded for this clonotype. The gene calls are TRBV19 and TRBJ1-5; unclear D gene. Trimming removed 0 bases from V and 4 bases from J, with 13 bases in between. Germline V gene data show CDR1 as LNHDA and CDR2 as SQIVND (reference sequence). This CDR3 comprises 16 residues. The CDR3 DNA is TGTGCCAGTAGTATAGATCTTCTTCGGGCGAATCAGCCCCAGCATTTT. Translated, it gives CASSIDLLRANQPQHF.

As regards this clonotype: Likely a read error: the CDR3 ends without its conserved phenylalanine or tryptophan. The chain has TRBV4-1 and TRBJ2-7; no definite D call. Germline V gene lookup returns CDR1 MGHRA and CDR2 YSYEKL. Trimming cost V 3 bases and J 3 bases, with 3 bases left between them. The CDR3 loop spans 11 amino acids. The CDR3 here is CASSQSYEQYY. Here the CDR3 DNA reads TGCGCCAGCAGCCAGAGCTACGAGCAGTACTAC.

This clonotype was seen repeatedly, ten times or more. V gene TRBV6-2 or TRBV6-3 combines with J gene TRBJ2-5; 11 nucleotides align to TRBD2. Germline V gene sequence: CDR1 MNHEY, CDR2 SVGEGT. This CDR3 spans 15 amino acids. The trim removed 5 bases at V and 5 bases at J, leaving 7 bases unmatched. This CDR3 is CASSPLAGAFETQYF. The CDR3 nucleotides are TGTGCCAGCAGTCCACTAGCGGGAGCATTTGAGACCCAGTACTTC.

This clonotype has only a few counts. The rearrangement uses TRBV4-1 and TRBJ1-1; 9 nucleotides line up with TRBD1. This CDR3 has 14 residues. With 3 bases clipped from V and 6 bases from J, the junction kept 5 bases outside the gene matches. Germline lookup yields CDR1 MGHRA and CDR2 YSYEKL. The CDR3 bases are TGCGCCAGCAGCCAGGACAGGGGAAGGGCTGAAGCTTTCTTT. Its protein is CASSQDRGRAEAFF.

The V call is TRBV6-2 or TRBV6-3, the J call TRBJ1-6, with 8 nucleotides matching TRBD1. CDR1 is MNHEY and CDR2 is SVGEGT in the germline V gene. V lost 7 bases and J lost 0; bases outside the gene matches: 8. The CDR3 extends over 17 amino acids. In nucleotides, the CDR3 is TGTGCCAGCAAAAGACAGGGGACCAGCTCCTATAATTCACCCCTCCACTTT. Protein product: CASKRQGTSSYNSPLHF.

Here the CDR3 DNA reads TGTGCCAGCAGTGAGGGCCCGAGCGGGAGCTCCTACGAGCAGTACTTC. It codes for CASSEGPSGSSYEQYF. The gene calls are TRBV6-1 and TRBJ2-7, with 8 nucleotides matching TRBD2. The V gene end was trimmed by 3 bases and the J gene end by 0 bases; junction bases not matched to a gene: 7. The CDR3 consists of 16 residues. CDR1 is MNHNS, CDR2 SASEGT, per germline.

V and J are TRBV6-5 and TRBJ1-3, with no clear D. V was shortened by 4 bases and J by 0 bases, with 13 bases between the two germline ends. The CDR3 extends over 16 amino acids. CDR1 and CDR2 (germline): MNHEY, SVGAGI. DNA for the CDR3: TGTGCCAGCAGTTCCGTCCGGAGGTTCTCTGGAAACACCATATATTTT. Amino acids: CASSSVRRFSGNTIYF.

A single count supports this clonotype. It may be a read error: a sequence one base away is much more abundant. The chain combines TRBV29-1 with TRBJ2-5; possible D gene TRBD2, 5 bases. CDR1 and CDR2 from the germline V gene are SQVTM and ANQGSEA. Trimming left V 7 bases short and J 2 bases short, with 5 bases between. The CDR3 runs to 10 residues. The CDR3 coding sequence is TGCAGCGGGACTCAAGAGACCCAGTACTTC. Its translation is CSGTQETQYF.

The V gene is TRBV4-1, the J gene TRBJ2-7; D tentatively reads TRBD1 or TRBD2 (5 bases each). The germline CDR1 and CDR2 sequences are MGHRA and YSYEKL. The CDR3 is 14 amino acids. Trimming took 0 bases from V and 2 from J, leaving 8 bases between them. CDR3 loop: CASSQDRDPYEQYF. CDR3 DNA: TGCGCCAGCAGCCAAGACAGGGACCCCTACGAGCAGTACTTC.

Many counts were recorded for this clonotype. The CDR3: CASSLAYQGTEAFF. The CDR3 region has the DNA TGTGCCAGCAGCTTGGCGTATCAGGGCACTGAAGCTTTCTTT. The chain is built from TRBV7-9 and TRBJ1-1; possibly TRBD1 for D (5 bases). Germline V gene data show CDR1 as SEHNR and CDR2 as FQNEAQ (reference sequence). V was shortened by 3 bases and J by 4 bases, with 12 bases between the two germline ends. The CDR3 consists of 14 residues.

In this sample, this clonotype turned up many times. V usage is TRBV20-1 and J usage is TRBJ1-5; weak D call: TRBD1 (5 bases). Germline V CDR1 and CDR2: DFQATT, SNEGSKA (reference sequence). Trimming pared 5 bases from V and 6 bases from J, leaving 14 bases between. The CDR3 loop spans 13 amino acids. In nucleotides, the CDR3 is TGCAGTGCTCACGGCGGGGGAGGTCAGCCCCAGCATTTT. Residues: CSAHGGGGQPQHF.